Listed below are T cell receptor beta chains from one sample, sequenced in a study of cytomegalovirus exposure and HLA in healthy donors. Sequencing used immunoSEQ multiplex PCR; TCRdb keeps in-frame clones, though not all of them. The top ten clones hold around 2.2% of a sample with 200,000 or so clones, 70% to 90% of them seen once. Sample: PBMCs. All receptors come from a woman under 30 in good health and CMV-seropositive. CDR3s include the opening cysteine and the closing phenylalanine or tryptophan. The D gene is left open where the match is weak. Clone sizes are given selectively: once, few, many, or a class where the clone is expanded.

clone size,D gene,J gene,V gene,CDR3 DNA,CDR3 protein
few,TRBD1,TRBJ1-4,TRBV7-9,TGTGCCAGCAGCCGGGACAGGGTTGATGAAAAACTGTTTTTT,CASSRDRVDEKLFF
NA,TRBD2,TRBJ2-2,TRBV4-2,TGTGCCAGCAGCCAAGATTTCCGGGGGGGGCCGGCCACCGGGGAGCTGTTTTTT,CASSQDFRGGPATGELFF
NA,NA,TRBJ1-5,TRBV5-8,TGTGCCAGCAGCTTGCGTATAAATCAGCCCCAGCATTTT,CASSLRINQPQHF
NA,NA,TRBJ2-1,TRBV4-3,TGCGCCAGCAGCCAAGAGTCCGGTGAGCAGTTCTTC,CASSQESGEQFF
NA,NA,TRBJ1-1,TRBV4-1,TGCGCCAGCAGCCAAGGGCGCGGGGCCTTTGGCACTGAAGCTTTCTTT,CASSQGRGAFGTEAFF
NA,TRBD1,TRBJ1-2,TRBV27,TGTGCCAGCTTACCTCACAGGGGGGGGAACTATGGCTACACCTTC,CASLPHRGGNYGYTF
few,TRBD1,TRBJ1-1,TRBV5-1,TGCGCCAGCAGCTTGGAGGGGGCCCCGGGGGCTGAAGCTTTCTTT,CASSLEGAPGAEAFF
NA,NA,TRBJ1-1,TRBV4-2,TGTGCCAGCAGCCAAGGGAGGGTAAGGGCTTTCTTT,CASSQGRVRAFF
NA,NA,TRBJ2-3,TRBV7-8,TGTGCCAGCAGACACAGGGTTGGCACAGATACGCAGTATTTT,CASRHRVGTDTQYF
NA,TRBD1,TRBJ2-7,TRBV27,TGTGCCAGTTGGCTTTATGGGACAGGGGCTTCGCAGTACTTC,CASWLYGTGASQYF
NA,NA,TRBJ1-1,TRBV11-3,TGTGCCAGCAGTCTTACAGTAAACACTGAAGCTTTCTTT,CASSLTVNTEAFF
NA,NA,TRBJ1-1,TRBV9,TGTGCCAGCAGCCGGGGTGCCTCGAACACTGAAGCTTTCTTT,CASSRGASNTEAFF
NA,NA,TRBJ2-3,TRBV7-9,TGTGCCAGCAGCTTTCCTGCCCCGGGGGATACGCAGTATTTT,CASSFPAPGDTQYF
once,NA,TRBJ2-2,TRBV28,TGTGCCAGCAGTTTAGTCACAGACCCCACCGGGGAGCTGTTTTTT,CASSLVTDPTGELFF
NA,NA,TRBJ2-4,TRBV5-6,TGTGCCAGCAGCTTGGTACCGGAGGGCATTCAGTACTTC,CASSLVPEGIQYF
NA,NA,TRBJ1-6,TRBV19,TGTGCCAGTTCCGCTCAGGGCAATTCACCCCTCCACTTT,CASSAQGNSPLHF
NA,TRBD1,TRBJ2-5,TRBV4-2,TGTGCCAGCAGCGGTAGGACAGGGAGGGAGACCCAGTACTTC,CASSGRTGRETQYF
NA,TRBD1,TRBJ1-1,TRBV5-6,TGTGCCAGCAGTCGAAACAGGGGTGACACTGAAGCTTTCTTT,CASSRNRGDTEAFF
NA,NA,TRBJ1-2,TRBV5-1,TGCGCCAGCAGGGAGGGGACCAGCAACTATGGCTACACCTTC,CASREGTSNYGYTF
NA,TRBD1,TRBJ2-7,TRBV5-1,TGCGCCAGCAGCTTGGCCTGGGGACAGTGGGGCGAGCAGTACTTC,CASSLAWGQWGEQYF
few,NA,TRBJ2-7,TRBV29-1,TGCAGCGTTGACCTCGGTTACGCCGACGAGCAGTACTTC,CSVDLGYADEQYF
NA,NA,TRBJ1-1,TRBV7-9,TGTGCCAGCAGCTCTGACCAGACAGTCAAGAACACTGAAGCTTTCTTT,CASSSDQTVKNTEAFF
once,TRBD2,TRBJ2-3,TRBV6-4,TGTGCCAGCAGTTCCCTGACTAGCGGGGGACCGGATACGCAGTATTTT,CASSSLTSGGPDTQYF
NA,TRBD1,TRBJ1-2,TRBV6-1,TGTGCCAGCAGTGTAAGGGACAGGGGAGATGGCTACACCTTC,CASSVRDRGDGYTF
NA,NA,TRBJ2-5,TRBV27,TGTGCCAGCAATAGGCGGGGGCGTCAAGAGACCCAGTACTTC,CASNRRGRQETQYF
NA,NA,TRBJ1-5,TRBV2,TGTGCCAGCAGTGATTTGGGGGGTAACCAGCATTTT,CASSDLGGNQHF
NA,NA,TRBJ2-7,TRBV5-6,TGTGCCAGCAGCTTGTACAGGGCTCTTGGCGAGCAGTACTTC,CASSLYRALGEQYF
few,NA,TRBJ1-4,TRBV7-9,TGTGCCAGCAGCCGCGACAGAAATGAAAAACTGTTTTTT,CASSRDRNEKLFF
NA,NA,TRBJ1-4,TRBV2,TGTGCCAGCACCGAAAGGGGCCGCCGAACTAATGAAAAACTGTTTTTT,CASTERGRRTNEKLFF
NA,NA,TRBJ2-3,TRBV29-1,TGCAGCGTTGAAACCCGCGGGACAGATACGCAGTATTTT,CSVETRGTDTQYF
NA,TRBD1,TRBJ2-1,TRBV11-3,TGTGCCAGCAGCGTATCCGGGACAGGTTACAATGAGCAGTTCTTC,CASSVSGTGYNEQFF
NA,NA,TRBJ2-7,TRBV27,TGTGCCAGCGGGTTGGGGGCGGGGGCGTACGAGCAGTACTTC,CASGLGAGAYEQYF
NA,TRBD1,TRBJ1-2,TRBV11-2,TGTGCCAGCAGCTCGAACAGGGGGACCTATGGCTACACCTTC,CASSSNRGTYGYTF
NA,TRBD1,TRBJ1-5,TRBV9,TGTGCCAGCAGCACGGACAGGGAGGAACAGCCCCAGCATTTT,CASSTDREEQPQHF
NA,TRBD2,TRBJ2-1,TRBV7-2,TGTGCCAGCAGCCCCGTCGGGACTAGCGGGGGGGGTGAGCAGTTCTTC,CASSPVGTSGGGEQFF
NA,NA,TRBJ1-5,TRBV19,TGTGCCAGTAGAGTTGTGGGGGGAAATCAGCCCCAGCATTTT,CASRVVGGNQPQHF
NA,TRBD2,TRBJ2-3,TRBV5-1,TGCGCCAGCAGCACGGGACTAGCGGGGGACACAGATACGCAGTATTTT,CASSTGLAGDTDTQYF
NA,NA,TRBJ1-1,TRBV29-1,TGCAGCGTTGGGGCGCGAACAGGGAGCACTGAAGCTTTCTTT,CSVGARTGSTEAFF
NA,TRBD2,TRBJ2-5,TRBV4-2,TGTGCCAGCAGCCCATCATTGACTAGCGGGGAAGAGACCCAGTACTTC,CASSPSLTSGEETQYF
NA,TRBD1,TRBJ2-7,TRBV7-6,TGTGCCAGCAGCAACCGGGACAGTTCCTACGAGCAGTACTTC,CASSNRDSSYEQYF
NA,TRBD2,TRBJ2-2,TRBV11-2,TGTGCCAGCAGCGCAGGACTAGCGGGGCGATTGAACACCGGGGAGCTGTTTTTT,CASSAGLAGRLNTGELFF
NA,TRBD1,TRBJ1-1,TRBV30,TGTGCCTGGAGTTCACAGGGGGACACTGAAGCTTTCTTT,CAWSSQGDTEAFF